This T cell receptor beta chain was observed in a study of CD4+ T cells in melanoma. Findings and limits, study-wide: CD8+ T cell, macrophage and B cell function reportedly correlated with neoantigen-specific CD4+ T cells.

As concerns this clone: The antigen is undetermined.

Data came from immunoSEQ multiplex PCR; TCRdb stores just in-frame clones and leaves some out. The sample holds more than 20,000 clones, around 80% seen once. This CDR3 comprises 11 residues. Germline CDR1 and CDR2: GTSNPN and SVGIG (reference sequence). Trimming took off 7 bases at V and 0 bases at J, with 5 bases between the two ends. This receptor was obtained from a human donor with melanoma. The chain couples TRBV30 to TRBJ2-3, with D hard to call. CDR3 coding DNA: TGTGCCTCCGCTAGCACAGATACGCAGTATTTT. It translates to CASASTDTQYF.